The clone carrying this T cell receptor (beta chain) appeared many times. Patients who underwent sequencing had shown CD8+CD57+ cell expansion by flow cytometry. The data originate from a study of CD8+CD57+ T cells in acquired aplastic anemia. Trimming cost V 1 base and J 0 bases, with 9 bases left between them. From germline, CDR1 is SEHNR and CDR2 FQNEAQ (reference sequence). The CDR3 has 15 residues. Genomic DNA templated the TCR beta VDJ and CDR3 profiling. TCRdb re-called the reads with MiXCR, one entry per CDR3 protein. The sample has about 250,000 distinct CDR3 sequences, approximately 50% seen once; the top ten hold approximately 8%.

The chain uses TRBV7-9 and TRBJ1-1, with D hard to call. This sequence was found in a human donor with aplastic anemia. The source material was sorted CD4+, CD8+, or CD8+CD57+ T cells (not recorded which) from PBMCs. The CDR3 protein is CASSLVSAMNTEAFF. DNA for the CDR3: TGTGCCAGCAGCTTAGTCTCGGCCATGAACACTGAAGCTTTCTTT.